This TCR beta chain derives from a study of regulatory T cells in long-lasting Graves disease (dated by TCRdb to 2020 to 2022). About the investigation overall: To count as having persistent Graves' disease, a patient had to have received antithyroid drug treatment for over 5 years with TSH receptor autoantibodies remaining persistently positive. Patients with persistent Graves' disease were compared with patients with newly diagnosed Graves' disease using TCR sequencing and RNA sequencing of peripheral blood. The study took place in China and was registered as a clinical trial. A total of 33 samples underwent TCR sequencing, from about 13 patients with persistent Graves' disease and some 20 patients with newly diagnosed Graves' disease. Persistent Graves' disease patients in the clinical cohort had taken antithyroid drugs for roughly ten years on average. On the study overall, not on this receptor specifically: Patients with persistent disease shared more public clonotypes (roughly 2,900) than newly diagnosed patients did (966). Sequencing and analysis were limited to the TCR beta chain. Persistent disease showed preferential use of TRBV28, TRBJ1-2 and TRBJ2-5, whereas newly diagnosed disease favored TRBV20-1 and TRBJ2-1. The authors acknowledged the small sample size as a limitation that may reduce accuracy. Compared with newly diagnosed patients, patients with persistent Graves' disease had lower TCR Shannon entropy and fewer highly expanded clones, which suggests clonal expansion. Peripheral blood alone was examined, since thyroid tissue, which constituted the primary lesion, could not be accessed.

Library construction relied on multiplex PCR. Sequencer: Illumina HiSeq 4000. TCR beta libraries were built with iRepertoire HTBI primers and Arm-PCR amplification of CDR3 regions. Gel purification was performed on PCR products prior to sequencing. The authors' analysis ran thus. Across samples, some 62 TRBV and 15 or so TRBJ segments were identified and used for gene usage analysis of CDR3 amino acid clonotypes. COPE and FqMerger were used to merge filtered high-quality paired reads into contigs. BLAST was used to align contigs to IMGT TRBV, TRBD and TRBJ reference genes, with CDR3 defined following IMGT. Any clonotype with a frequency above 0.1% was counted as a highly expanded clone. Shannon entropy served as the measure of repertoire diversity, while the Gini coefficient captured V-J evenness. Public clonotypes were defined as clonotypes shared by more than one individual. Using fastp at Q25 and MiXCR, TCRdb reprocessed the public reads and kept productive beta chains. For every CDR3 protein sequence, its rows merge into one entry that carries the most common genes and DNA. The V and J calls follow TCRdb's processing rather than the paper's. The sample records some 370,000 distinct CDR3 sequences, about 23% of which are singletons. Of the sample, around a quarter is held by the ten largest clones.

Sample time point, as interpreted from the label and publication: persistent/refractory GD, antithyroid drugs over 5 years with positive TRAb. RNA was extracted from PBMCs in TRIzol for both TCR sequencing and RNA sequencing. The diagnosis of Graves' disease followed American Thyroid Association guidelines. Patients were recruited from an endocrinology department in Xi'an, China. From each patient, about 8.9 milliliters of peripheral blood was collected into an EDTA anticoagulant tube. Ficoll Paque Plus density gradient separation was used to isolate PBMCs, and no additional T cell sorting was done. An Agilent 2100 Bioanalyzer and agarose gel were used to assess RNA quality, and a NanoDrop 2000 was used to measure RNA concentration. According to the germline V gene (reference sequence), CDR1 reads LNHDA and CDR2 reads SQIVND. Counted from cysteine to phenylalanine, this CDR3 has 17 amino acids. The entry retains the CDR3 DNA only, 51 bases that are in frame from base 1. V sheds 5 bases and J sheds 4 bases, leaving 23 bases between their ends.

Concerning this clonotype: This receptor's antigen is unknown. No much larger clone exists at a distance of one base, and base qualities are not known.

This receptor was identified in a woman aged 40-49 years with Graves disease. Donor details come from another sample of the same person, matched by shared clones. The sequencing used peripheral blood mononuclear cells (PBMCs), collected when the disease was refractory, from a patient treated with antithyroid drugs. Recombination linked TRBV19 to TRBJ2-5; D gene: possibly TRBD1, on 6 matching bases. Here the CDR3 is given as CASSDTGTPGMGETQYF. The bases read TGTGCCAGTAGTGACACCGGGACACCGGGGATGGGAGAGACCCAGTACTTC.